This TCR beta chain was observed in a study of OX40 agonist ivuxolimab in advanced cancers. The overall study: People in dose escalation had one of these cancers: hepatocellular carcinoma, melanoma, renal cell or head and neck cancer.

CDR1 is MGHRA and CDR2 is YSYEKL in the germline V gene. V lost 8 bases and J lost 0; bases outside the gene matches: 5. CDR3 size: 15 residues. Study-wide findings and caveats: The mean number of expanded clones was higher in CD8+ T cells than in CD4+.

The table came from immunoSEQ multiplex PCR; TCRdb's copy has only in-frame clones and leaves some out. The table lists over 8,000 clones, over 65% of them singletons. Concerning this clone: Antigen specificity is unknown.

This TCR was sampled from an adult with an advanced solid tumor such as melanoma, head and neck, liver or kidney cancer. This rearrangement joins TRBV4-1 to TRBJ2-3, with 10 positions matching TRBD2. Material: CD4+ or CD8+ T cells sorted from blood, obtained in a trial of the OX40 agonist ivuxolimab. CDR3 sequence (DNA): TGCGCCAGCCGCCGGACTAGCGGTAGCACAGATACGCAGTATTTT. Translated, it gives CASRRTSGSTDTQYF.